Sequencing of this TCR beta chain was carried out in a study of T cells in narcolepsy. Findings of the study overall: Autoreactive clonotypes reportedly recurred in blood of same and different patients, not controls.

Sequencing was performed with immunoSEQ multiplex PCR; in TCRdb, only in-frame clones are kept and a portion is missing. The sample records around 17,000 clones, 72% being singletons. With respect to this clone: Its antigen remains unidentified.

Germline CDR1 MNHEY, CDR2 SMNVEV (reference sequence). The CDR3 extends over 16 amino acids. V is TRBV27 and J is TRBJ2-5; D gene unclear. The J call may not be correct, given that the DNA end is closer to TRBJ2-7. The TCR comes from a human donor with narcolepsy. The sequencing input was CD45RA- memory CD8+ T cells from PBMCs. The CDR3: CASSLSPDGFSYEQYF. CDR3 coding DNA: TGTGCCAGCAGTTTATCCCCGGACGGATTCTCCTACGAGCAGTACTTC.